Listed below are T cell receptor beta chains from one sample, sequenced in a study of blood T cells in healthy people across ages. TCRdb reanalysed the 5' RACE reads using MiXCR and keeps one entry per CDR3 protein. The sample shows 800,000 to 950,000 distinct CDR3 sequences, almost 30% of them seen only once. This sample was also put to use in a study of T cells of mothers and their children.

Sequencing was performed on blood. All receptors derive from a middle-aged woman in good health. Both conserved end residues are part of each CDR3. D genes are given only for firm matches. Rows give clone size only sometimes, using once, few, many, or a class for an expanded clone.

15 | . | TRBJ1-1 | TRBV6-2/TRBV6-3 | few | CASRTTRGPHTEAFF | TGTGCCAGCAGAACCACTCGGGGCCCTCACACTGAAGCTTTCTTT
13 | . | TRBJ1-1 | TRBV11-3 | . | CASSLGYLSPAFF | TGTGCCAGCAGCTTAGGGTACCTTAGTCCGGCTTTCTTT
14 | . | TRBJ2-5 | TRBV28 | few | CASSLPDSHQTQYF | TGTGCCAGCAGTTTACCTGACAGCCACCAGACCCAGTACTTC
15 | . | TRBJ2-4 | TRBV5-1 | . | CASSLASGSGVIQYF | TGCGCCAGCAGCTTGGCCTCAGGGTCCGGGGTTATTCAGTACTTC
17 | . | TRBJ1-1 | TRBV5-4 | few | CASSPRALPGRGTEAFF | TGTGCCAGCAGCCCCCGGGCCCTCCCCGGCAGGGGCACTGAAGCTTTCTTT
15 | TRBD1 | TRBJ1-2 | TRBV28 | . | CASRLLRDRSHGCTF | TGTGCCAGCAGACTGCTCCGGGACAGAAGCCATGGCTGCACCTTC
12 | . | TRBJ2-1 | TRBV7-9 | . | CASSLEGLGQFF | TGTGCCAGCAGCTTAGAGGGCCTCGGGCAGTTCTTC
12 | TRBD1 | TRBJ2-7 | TRBV20-1 | many | CSAGQGAYEQYF | TGCAGCGCGGGACAGGGTGCCTACGAGCAGTACTTC
12 | . | TRBJ1-5 | TRBV7-2 | . | CASQSSNQPQHF | TGTGCCAGTCAGAGTAGCAATCAGCCCCAGCATTTT
15 | . | TRBJ1-1 | TRBV7-3 | few | CASSLSPDMNTEAFF | TGTGCCAGCAGCTTAAGTCCAGATATGAACACTGAAGCTTTCTTT
13 | . | TRBJ2-1 | TRBV6-1 | . | CASSEAPLDEQFF | TGTGCCAGCAGTGAAGCTCCCCTCGATGAGCAGTTCTTC
15 | . | TRBJ1-2 | TRBV20-1 | . | CSAREPGLTDDGYTF | TGCAGTGCTAGAGAGCCGGGACTTACGGACGATGGCTACACCTTC
15 | TRBD1 | TRBJ2-4 | TRBV7-2 | few | CASRHNRDSFDEQYF | TGTGCCAGCAGGCATAACCGGGACAGCTTTGATGAGCAGTACTTC
15 | TRBD2 | TRBJ2-7 | TRBV28 | . | CASSLVAGVLDEQYF | TGTGCCAGCAGTTTGGTAGCGGGGGTGTTGGACGAGCAGTACTTC
17 | TRBD1 | TRBJ1-2 | TRBV5-1 | . | CASSLASGTGFYYGYTF | TGCGCCAGCAGCTTGGCTTCCGGGACAGGGTTCTACTATGGTTACACCTTC
14 | TRBD1 | TRBJ1-4 | TRBV15 | few | CATSRQGANEKLFF | TGTGCCACCAGCAGGCAGGGGGCTAATGAAAAACTGTTTTTT
14 | . | TRBJ1-1 | TRBV6-5 | many | CASSYSGGNTEAFF | TGTGCCAGCAGTTACTCCGGGGGGAACACTGAAGCTTTCTTT
15 | TRBD2 | TRBJ2-3 | TRBV30 | . | CAWSVRLAGTNTQYF | TGTGCCTGGAGTGTAAGGCTAGCGGGGACCAATACGCAGTATTTT
15 | TRBD2 | TRBJ2-1 | TRBV29-1 | many | CSVEAGRGSYNEQFF | TGCAGCGTTGAAGCAGGGAGGGGCTCCTACAATGAGCAGTTCTTC
14 | . | TRBJ2-5 | TRBV5-1 | many | CASSPGGTGETQYF | TGCGCCAGCAGCCCGGGTGGCACCGGAGAGACCCAGTACTTC
13 | . | TRBJ2-4 | TRBV12-3/TRBV12-4 | many | CASGGSGENIQYF | TGTGCCAGCGGCGGATCAGGAGAAAACATTCAGTACTTC
14 | TRBD1 | TRBJ1-2 | TRBV7-9 | . | CASSQQGVIVGYTF | TGTGCCAGCAGCCAACAGGGGGTTATCGTTGGCTACACCTTC
17 | TRBD2 | TRBJ2-7 | TRBV4-1 | . | CASSQVGRVGGSYEQYF | TGCGCCAGCAGCCAAGTCGGTAGGGTCGGGGGGTCCTACGAGCAGTACTTC
16 | TRBD2 | TRBJ2-5 | TRBV18 | many | CASSPRTSLLTETQYF | TGTGCCAGCTCACCGAGGACTAGCCTTCTAACTGAGACCCAGTACTTC
13 | . | TRBJ2-6 | TRBV29-1 | few | CSVRDHGANVLTF | TGCAGCGTGAGAGATCATGGGGCCAACGTCCTGACTTTC
13 | . | TRBJ2-7 | TRBV9 | . | CASSGPPEGAQYF | TGTGCCAGCAGCGGACCCCCCGAGGGCGCGCAGTACTTC
15 | . | TRBJ1-1 | TRBV12-5 | . | CASGSNLMETTEAFF | TGTGCTAGTGGTTCTAACCTCATGGAAACCACTGAAGCTTTCTTT
16 | TRBD2 | TRBJ2-7 | TRBV28 | few | CASSFRGTSGGYEQYF | TGTGCCAGCAGCTTCCGAGGGACTAGCGGGGGGTACGAGCAGTACTTC
14 | . | TRBJ1-1 | TRBV20-1 | . | CSAPWRGVNTEAFF | TGCAGTGCCCCCTGGAGGGGAGTGAACACTGAAGCTTTCTTT
14 | . | TRBJ1-1 | TRBV28 | . | CASSFLVGYTEAFF | TGTGCCAGCAGTTTTTTAGTGGGGTACACTGAAGCTTTCTTT
14 | TRBD1 | TRBJ1-4 | TRBV25-1 | few | CASSGPGGREKLFF | TGTGCCAGCAGTGGCCCAGGGGGTCGTGAAAAACTGTTTTTT
16 | TRBD1 | TRBJ2-1 | TRBV13 | . | CASNLLRGLSYNEQFF | TGTGCCAGCAATTTACTCAGGGGGCTCTCCTACAATGAGCAGTTCTTC
14 | TRBD2 | TRBJ2-7 | TRBV20-1 | many | CSARERTSLAEQYF | TGCAGTGCTAGAGAGAGGACTAGTCTAGCCGAGCAGTACTTC
12 | . | TRBJ1-1 | TRBV7-2 | . | CASSLGAGQAFF | TGTGCCAGCAGCTTAGGGGCAGGGCAAGCTTTCTTT
15 | TRBD1 | TRBJ2-7 | TRBV24-1 | few | CATSEATGSSYEQYF | TGTGCCACCAGTGAAGCGACAGGGAGCTCCTACGAGCAGTACTTC
15 | . | TRBJ2-5 | TRBV30 | . | CAWSGSGVRGETQYF | TGTGCCTGGAGTGGGAGCGGTGTAAGAGGAGAGACCCAGTACTTC
14 | . | TRBJ1-2 | TRBV2 | . | CASRAPYRDYGYTF | TGTGCCAGCAGGGCCCCCTACAGGGATTATGGCTACACCTTC
16 | . | TRBJ1-2 | TRBV7-2 | . | CASSLGPGEGGYGCTF | TGTGCCAGCAGCTTAGGCCCCGGTGAGGGAGGCTATGGCTGCACCTTC
15 | TRBD2 | TRBJ2-2 | TRBV12-3/TRBV12-4 | . | CASSPSGGAKGELFF | TGTGCCAGCAGTCCTAGCGGGGGGGCCAAGGGGGAGCTGTTTTTT
14 | . | TRBJ1-1 | TRBV5-1 | few | CASSALVLNTEAFF | TGCGCCAGCAGCGCTCTGGTGTTGAACACTGAAGCTTTCTTT
16 | . | TRBJ2-5 | TRBV13 | . | CASSSAFQGHQETQYF | TGTGCCAGCAGCTCCGCCTTTCAAGGGCACCAAGAGACCCAGTACTTC
14 | . | TRBJ1-1 | TRBV18 | . | CASSYRAANTEAFF | TGTGCCAGCTCTTACAGGGCTGCGAACACTGAAGCTTTCTTT
17 | TRBD1 | TRBJ2-3 | TRBV5-1 | many | CASSSPKTGGGSDTQYF | TGCGCCAGCAGTTCACCAAAGACAGGGGGCGGCTCAGATACGCAGTATTTT
17 | . | TRBJ2-3 | TRBV7-7 | . | CASGSPPIMANTDTQYF | TGTGCTAGCGGCTCGCCCCCCATCATGGCTAACACAGATACGCAGTATTTT
14 | . | TRBJ2-2 | TRBV9 | . | CASSVEGNTGELFF | TGTGCCAGCAGCGTAGAGGGGAACACCGGGGAGCTGTTTTTT
14 | TRBD1 | TRBJ2-5 | TRBV5-1 | many | CASSYGTVQETQYF | TGCGCCAGCAGTTACGGGACAGTTCAAGAGACCCAGTACTTC
14 | . | TRBJ1-6 | TRBV12-3/TRBV12-4 | many | CASSLYSGDSPLHF | TGTGCCAGCAGTTTATATTCGGGGGATTCACCCCTCCACTTT
12 | . | TRBJ1-2 | TRBV20-1 | many | CSAREGTEGYTF | TGCAGTGCTAGAGAAGGGACGGAGGGCTACACCTTC
14 | . | TRBJ2-1 | TRBV7-2 | once | CASNPWSSYNEQFF | TGTGCCAGCAACCCATGGAGCTCCTACAATGAGCAGTTCTTC
15 | . | TRBJ2-5 | TRBV20-1 | . | CSAYDSGGRGETQYF | TGCAGTGCGTACGACAGTGGGGGAAGGGGCGAGACCCAGTACTTC
17 | TRBD2 | TRBJ2-3 | TRBV9 | . | CVSSVAGLAGATDTQYF | TGTGTCAGCAGCGTAGCTGGGCTAGCGGGGGCCACAGATACGCAGTATTTT